Included here is one T cell receptor beta chain sequence, with context. This entry comes from a study of beta chain features in type 1 diabetes. Of the isolated RNA, all was reverse transcribed, and so the sequenced material was expressed TCRB transcripts. TCRdb keeps only in-frame clones here, not all; method: immunoSEQ multiplex PCR. The table includes about 130,000 clones, roughly a tenth detected once. CDR3 length: 12 residues. V dropped 5 bases and J dropped 7; count of bases not matched to a gene: 4. From germline, CDR1 is KGHSH and CDR2 LQKENI. This clonotype originated in a man aged 18 to 29 in good health. The sequenced sample was central memory CD4+ T cells from blood. The chain has TRBV18 and TRBJ1-2; 7 bases fit TRBD1. The CDR3 here is CASSTDRAGYTF. As DNA, the CDR3 is TGTGCCAGCTCAACTGACAGGGCTGGCTACACCTTC.